This paragraph reports one TCR beta chain. Its antigen is undetermined. This sample's time point: after neoadjuvant nivolumab, at surgical resection. These newly diagnosed stage II-IVA oral cavity squamous cell carcinoma patients had no prior systemic or radiation treatment. No culture or expansion preceded analysis of these blood cells. Clones were read by immunoSEQ multiplex PCR, and TCRdb kept only the in-frame ones, dropping some. Seen here are fewer than 90,000 clones, 80% to 90% observed once, and the top ten hold about 3.7%. This record comes from a study of neoadjuvant anti-PD-1 for oral cavity cancer. Study-wide findings and caveats: Post-nivolumab, blood T cell clonality was significantly elevated in non-responders.

With V trimmed by 4 bases and J by 3 bases, 6 bases remained unmatched. The germline gives CDR1 SQVTM, CDR2 ANQGSEA. The CDR3 loop spans 13 amino acids. The starting material was PBMCs, obtained after nivolumab (anti-PD-1) treatment. The sequence derives from a person aged 35-80 years with oral cavity squamous cell carcinoma. This chain links TRBV29-1 with TRBJ2-7, with 7 bases matching TRBD2. This CDR3 is CSVAQSGIYEQYF. In DNA form, the CDR3 reads TGCAGCGTTGCGCAAAGCGGGATCTACGAGCAGTACTTC.